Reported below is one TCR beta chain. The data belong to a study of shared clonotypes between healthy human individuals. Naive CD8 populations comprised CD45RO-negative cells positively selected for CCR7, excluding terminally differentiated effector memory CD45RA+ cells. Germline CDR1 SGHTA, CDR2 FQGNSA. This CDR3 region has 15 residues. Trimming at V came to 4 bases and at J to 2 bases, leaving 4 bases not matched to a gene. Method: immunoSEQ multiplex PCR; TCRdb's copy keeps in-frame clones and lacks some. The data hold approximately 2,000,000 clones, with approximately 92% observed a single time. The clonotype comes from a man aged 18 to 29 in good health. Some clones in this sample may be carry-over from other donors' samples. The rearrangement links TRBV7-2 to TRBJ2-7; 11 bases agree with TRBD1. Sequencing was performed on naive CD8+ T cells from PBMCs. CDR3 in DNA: TGTGCCAGCAGCTGGTGGGGACAGGGGGCCTACGAGCAGTACTTC. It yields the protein CASSWWGQGAYEQYF. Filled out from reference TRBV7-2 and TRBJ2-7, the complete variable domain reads GAGVSQSPSNKVTEKGKDVELRCDPISGHTALYWYRQSLGQGLEFLIYFQGNSAPDKSGLPSDRFSAERTGGSVSTLTIQRTQQEDSAVYLCASSWWGQGAYEQYFGPGTRLTVT.